This T cell receptor (beta chain) was captured by sequencing in a study of OX40 agonist ivuxolimab in advanced cancers. About the full investigation: The costimulatory receptor OX40 (CD134) was targeted by ivuxolimab, a fully human IgG2 agonistic monoclonal antibody. Intravenous ivuxolimab was administered to patients every 2 weeks at six dose levels: 0.01, 0.1, 0.3, 1.5, 3 and 10 mg/kg. Among the approximately 50 dose-escalation patients, about 20 had hepatocellular carcinoma, some 15 melanoma, 9 renal cell carcinoma and 9 head and neck cancer. The dose-escalation cohort was 80% to 90% male with a mean age of 60 years, ranging from roughly 20 to 80. Patients were allowed to have had prior anti-PD-1, anti-PD-L1 or anti-CTLA-4 therapy, and more than 30% of the dose-escalation patients had previously received checkpoint inhibitors. Three dose-escalation patients achieved partial responses, one with hepatocellular carcinoma and two with cutaneous melanoma. Peripheral TCRbeta sequencing aimed to test whether ivuxolimab altered TCR sequence diversity and caused clonal T-cell expansion. The paper reports the monotherapy dose-escalation portion (N of about 50 patients) of the phase I ivuxolimab trial. Results the study describes overall, beyond this receptor: Antigen specificity was not determined for the clonally expanded peripheral T cells. Low levels of normalized T-cell clonal expansion were also seen in some patients who did not respond. Clonal expansion of both CD4+ and CD8+ blood T cells was observed from baseline to week 6 at doses 0.1 to 3.0 mg/kg. On average, CD8+ T cells showed more expanded clones than CD4+ T cells after ivuxolimab. In partial responders in the 0.1-3.0 mg/kg groups, normalized peripheral clonal expansion was found to be among the lowest, especially among CD8+ T cells.

Between the V and J ends, shortened by 4 bases and 2 bases respectively, the junction contains 9 bases. Based on the germline V gene (reference sequence), the CDR1 and CDR2 sequences are LNHDA and SQIVND. Its CDR3 holds 14 amino acids, cysteine through phenylalanine. The kept DNA is CDR3 alone, 42 bases in frame from the first base. Genomic DNA was extracted from sorted cells for sequencing of the TCRbeta CDR3 region. TCRbeta CDR3 regions were sequenced using the immunoSEQ Assay. Here the immuneACCESS table is served through TCRdb, limited to in-frame sequences with V and J called. Missing clones are a known gap in these copies; in checked studies unresolved V genes cover under half, and the rest lacks a known reason. In this sample the table shows 65,000 to 100,000 clones, around 90% of which occur a single time. The ten most abundant clones make up about 0.8% of the sample. For this clone: Its antigen is unknown. The sample holds no much larger clone one base away, and base qualities are not on file.

The trial excluded patients who had a history of autoimmune disease or were on systemic immunosuppression. Peripheral blood for TCR sequencing was collected from all dose cohorts at baseline, on cycle 4 day 1, and on cycle 7 day 1. Samples came from an open-label, multicenter, first-in-human phase I dose-escalation trial of ivuxolimab. Adults with locally advanced or metastatic melanoma, renal cell carcinoma, hepatocellular carcinoma or head and neck squamous cell carcinoma were enrolled in the trial. CD4+ and CD8+ T cells were sorted separately from peripheral blood before TCR sequencing. The sequence joins TRBV19 to TRBJ2-4, and perhaps TRBD1 as D gene, on 6 matching bases. This sample comprised CD4+ or CD8+ T cells sorted from blood, obtained in a trial of the OX40 agonist ivuxolimab. This clonotype was obtained from an adult with an advanced solid tumor such as melanoma, head and neck, liver or kidney cancer. This receptor has the CDR3 CASSNQGSKNIQYF. The DNA is as follows: TGTGCCAGTAGTAACCAGGGGTCCAAAAACATTCAGTACTTC.